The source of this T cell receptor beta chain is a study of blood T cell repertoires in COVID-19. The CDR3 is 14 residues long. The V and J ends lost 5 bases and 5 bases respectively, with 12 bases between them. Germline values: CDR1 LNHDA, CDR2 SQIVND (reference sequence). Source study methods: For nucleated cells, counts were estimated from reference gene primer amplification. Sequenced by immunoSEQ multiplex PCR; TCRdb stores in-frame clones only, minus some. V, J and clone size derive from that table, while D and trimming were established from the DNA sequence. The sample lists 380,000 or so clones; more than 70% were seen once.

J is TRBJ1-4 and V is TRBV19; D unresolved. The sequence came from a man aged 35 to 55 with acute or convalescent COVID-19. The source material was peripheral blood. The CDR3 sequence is CASSWEKTNEKLFF. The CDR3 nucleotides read TGTGCCAGTAGTTGGGAGAAGACGAATGAAAAACTGTTTTTT.